This TCR beta chain was sequenced in a study of shared clonotypes between healthy human individuals. Study-wide findings and caveats: Generally, naive subsets (rather than memory subsets) showed larger estimated richness. What rarefaction showed was incomplete sorted-subset sequencing despite large depth.

Remarks on this clone: Its antigen is unknown.

Replicate sorted-subset PCRs were loaded with 150 to 250 ng DNA, 29,000 or so T cell genomes. Assay: immunoSEQ multiplex PCR; the TCRdb copy retains only in-frame clones and omits some. The sample lists some 2,500,000 clones; 80% to 95% were seen once. The donors were adults (healthy and HIV-negative) with no recent acute infections or vaccinations. The receptor was derived from a young man in good health. Some clones in this sample may be carry-over from other donors' samples. Sample: naive CD4+ T cells from PBMCs. Subset specified: CD45RA+ positively selected.

The CDR3 DNA follows: TGCGCCAGCAGCTTAAACATCCAAGAGACCCAGTACTTC. Translated, it gives CASSLNIQETQYF. The rearrangement joins TRBV5-1 to TRBJ2-5, with unresolved D. Looked up from germline, CDR1 is SGHRS and CDR2 is YFSETQ. CDR3 length: 13 residues. The V end was cut by 2 bases, the J end by 1 base, with 6 bases between.